Shown below are 29 T cell receptor beta chains from a single sample sequenced in a study of T cells in Graves' hyperthyroidism and ophthalmopathy. RNA transcripts gave rise to amplified TCR beta CDR3 regions. During a first-round RT-PCR of the TCR CDR3, the HTBI primer set was used. MiXCR, applied by TCRdb to the multiplex PCR reads, yields one record per CDR3 protein. Of 650,000 to 800,000 distinct CDR3 sequences in the sample, just under 45% are singletons; the top ten hold 7% to 7.5%. Sample: peripheral blood or thyroid tissue (not recorded which). The receptors here all came from an adult man with Graves' disease, either hyperthyroidism or ophthalmopathy (not recorded which).

V and J are TRBV15 and TRBJ1-4, with TRBD1 identical over 7 bases. This CDR3 region has 13 residues. Germline V gene sequence: CDR1 LNHNV, CDR2 YYDKDF (reference sequence). Germline trimming cut 3 bases from V and 8 bases from J; bases unmatched to any gene: 3. Here the CDR3 DNA reads TGTGCCACCAGCAGCGAGGACAGGGAAAAACTGTTTTTT. Translation gives CATSSEDREKLFF.

This clonotype was seen many times. The chain joins TRBV7-8 to TRBJ2-5, with D possibly being TRBD1 or TRBD2 (5 bases each). The germline gives CDR1 SGHVS, CDR2 FQNEAQ. CDR3 length: 13 residues. Between the trimmed V and J ends, which lost 5 bases and 5 bases, there was a span of 12 bases. DNA for the CDR3: TGTGCCAGCAGCCCTCCGGGACCTGAGACCCAGTACTTC. Protein product: CASSPPGPETQYF.

At least ten counts were recorded for this clonotype. CDR3 protein: CASSPSQGALEYF. As DNA, the CDR3 is TGTGCCAGCAGTCCATCCCAGGGGGCACTGGAGTACTTC. This chain connects TRBV6-5 to TRBJ2-7; 8 bases line up with TRBD1. There are 13 residues in the CDR3. Germline V gives CDR1 MNHEY, CDR2 SVGAGI. Trimming cost V 5 bases and J 11 bases; bases outside gene matches: 11.

Of note for this clonotype: One end of the junction varies from germline; a read error may be responsible. The chain links TRBV5-1 to TRBJ2-6; possible D gene TRBD1, 6 bases. The germline V gene encodes CDR1 SGHRS and CDR2 YFSETQ. The CDR3 has 14 amino acids. As DNA, the CDR3 is TGTGCCAGCAACACAGGGACCGGGGCCAACGTCCTGACTTTC. It yields the protein CASNTGTGANVLTF.

The genes are TRBV12-3 or TRBV12-4 and TRBJ1-2; a weak D match, TRBD1 (6 bases). Trimming cost V 1 base and J 2 bases, with 11 bases left between them. The CDR3 extends over 15 amino acids. The CDR3 DNA is TGTGCCAGCAGTTTAGGCCGGGACACCAACTATGGCTACACCTTC. Its translation is CASSLGRDTNYGYTF.

This clonotype appeared a few times. The chain employs TRBV27 and TRBJ1-4, with unresolved D. V lost 0 bases and J lost 6, with 11 bases in between. From germline, CDR1 is MNHEY and CDR2 SMNVEV (reference sequence). CDR3 length equals 15 residues. CDR3 sequence (DNA): TGTGCCAGCAGTTTATCGAGTACACCAGATGAAAAACTGTTTTTT. As protein: CASSLSSTPDEKLFF.

In its sample, this clonotype was seen a few times. This chain uses TRBV12-3 or TRBV12-4 with TRBJ2-5; TRBD2 matches 8 bases. The CDR3 spans 16 residues. Trimming cost V 3 bases and J 1 base; bases outside gene matches: 7. CDR3 residues: CASSLSGSGTQETQYF. The CDR3, as DNA: TGTGCCAGCAGTTTGTCGGGTAGCGGGACCCAAGAGACCCAGTACTTC.

J is TRBJ1-3 and V is TRBV28; tentatively, D is TRBD1 (5 bases). V lost 4 bases and J lost 0, with 10 bases in between. The CDR3 is made up of 15 amino acids. Germline V gene lookup returns CDR1 MDHEN and CDR2 SYDVKM. CDR3 loop: CASSSPGHSGNTIYF. CDR3 nucleotides: TGTGCCAGCAGTTCTCCAGGGCACTCTGGAAACACCATATATTTT. Drawing the rest from reference TRBV28 and TRBJ1-3, the complete variable domain is DVKVTQSSRYLVKRTGEKVFLECVQDMDHENMFWYRQDPGLGLRLIYFSYDVKMKEKGDIPEGYSVSREKKERFSLILESASTNQTSMYLCASSSPGHSGNTIYFGEGSWLTVV.

This clonotype has ten or more counts. This chain uses TRBV7-9 with TRBJ1-4; D is uncertain. There are 13 residues in the CDR3. Germline CDR1 reads SEHNR; CDR2 reads FQNEAQ (reference sequence). V shed 3 bases and J shed 6 bases, with 8 bases lying between them. The CDR3 protein is CASSLGLHEKLFF. The CDR3 DNA is TGTGCCAGCAGCTTGGGCCTCCATGAAAAACTGTTTTTT.

Worth noting for this clonotype: This may arise from a read error, as a much more abundant clone is one base away. This sequence joins TRBV2 and TRBJ1-2; no definite D call. In germline, CDR1 is SNHLY, CDR2 FYNNEI. V was trimmed by 6 bases and J by 2 bases, leaving 16 bases between them. CDR3 length: 15 amino acids. CDR3 loop: CASSPWYPPNYGYTF. CDR3 coding DNA: TGTGCCAGCAGCCCGTGGTACCCACCCAACTATGGCTACACCTTC.

This clonotype came up many times. The genes are TRBV20-1 and TRBJ1-3; D unclear. Between the trimmed V and J ends, which lost 3 bases and 0 bases, there was a span of 9 bases. The CDR3 spans 14 residues. The germline CDR1 and CDR2 sequences are DFQATT and SNEGSKA (reference sequence). The chain's CDR3 is CSARAGDSGNTIYF. The DNA of the CDR3 is TGCAGTGCTAGGGCCGGCGACTCTGGAAACACCATATATTTT.

Details on this clonotype: A much more abundant neighbour one base away suggests this may be a read error. This chain connects TRBV29-1 to TRBJ1-2; 8 bases are shared with TRBD1. V lost 6 bases to trimming and J lost 4 bases; unmatched junction nucleotides: 4. This CDR3 has 12 amino acids. CDR1 is SQVTM, CDR2 ANQGSEA, per germline. CDR3 region: CSVRQGIYGYTF. The DNA for the CDR3 is TGCAGCGTACGACAGGGGATCTATGGCTACACCTTC.

This clonotype was counted between two and nine times. The chain is built from TRBV29-1 and TRBJ2-2, with 9 bases lining up with TRBD1. With V trimmed by 3 bases and J by 6 bases, 8 bases remained unmatched. The CDR3 sequence is 15 residues long. Germline values: CDR1 SQVTM, CDR2 ANQGSEA. The DNA for the CDR3 is TGCAGCGTTGACGGGGGGACAGGGTTCCCCGGGGAGCTGTTTTTT. Its protein is CSVDGGTGFPGELFF.

The genes are TRBV9 and TRBJ1-1; a weak D match, TRBD1 (5 bases). The length of the CDR3 is 14 residues. In germline, CDR1 is SGDLS, CDR2 YYNGEE. V lost 3 bases, J lost 5 bases, and 14 bases lay in between. CDR3 in DNA: TGTGCCAGCAGCGGCCGTGGGGCATCGACTGAAGCTTTCTTT. Its protein is CASSGRGASTEAFF.

Concerning this clonotype itself: This sequence may be a read error, since a much larger clone differs from it by one base. The chain links TRBV7-8 to TRBJ1-3; no clear D. CDR1 is SGHVS, CDR2 FQNEAQ, per germline. Trimming took off 4 bases at V and 0 bases at J, with 10 bases between the two ends. The CDR3 runs 15 residues. The CDR3 here is CASSSTVLSGNTIYF. The CDR3 coding sequence is TGTGCCAGCAGCTCTACAGTCCTCTCTGGAAACACCATATATTTT.

V usage is TRBV19 and J usage is TRBJ1-6, with D unclear. Trimming stripped 3 bases from V and 10 bases from J, with 22 bases between. The germline V gene has CDR1 LNHDA and CDR2 SQIVND (reference sequence). This CDR3 comprises 17 residues. In DNA, the CDR3 is TGTGCCAGTAGTATCGGTCCGGTGGATGGTTTGCGATCACCCCTCCACTTT. Translating it yields CASSIGPVDGLRSPLHF.

This clonotype has just a few counts. CDR3 sequence (DNA): TGTGCCAGCAGCCCCCGGGAATCTGGAAACACCATATATTTT. It is translated as CASSPRESGNTIYF. The V gene is TRBV7-8, the J gene TRBJ1-3; D unresolved. The germline V gene encodes CDR1 SGHVS and CDR2 FQNEAQ. V was trimmed by 5 bases and J by 1 base, leaving 9 bases between them. This CDR3 has 14 residues. The complete variable domain, with remaining parts taken from reference TRBV7-8 and TRBJ1-3, reads GAGVSQSPRYKVAKRGQDVALRCDPISGHVSLFWYQQALGQGPEFLTYFQNEAQLDKSGLPSDRFFAERPEGSVSTLKIQRTQQEDSAVYLCASSPRESGNTIYFGEGSWLTVV.

Comments on this clonotype: A read error may explain this, as a much larger clone is one base away. This chain uses TRBV10-3 with TRBJ2-5; D may be TRBD1 or TRBD2 (5 bases each). Trimming left V 5 bases short and J 5 bases short, with 12 bases between. The CDR3 covers 13 residues. Per germline, CDR1 ENHRY and CDR2 SYGVKD. In DNA, the CDR3 is TGTGCCATCAGTCCAGGGTGGGACGAGACCCAGTACTTC. Translation gives CAISPGWDETQYF.

Details on this clonotype: This CDR3 is missing its conserved last phenylalanine or tryptophan, likely due to a read error. V usage is TRBV7-9 and J usage is TRBJ2-7; 13 nucleotides agree with TRBD2. CDR3 length: 15 amino acids. Germline values: CDR1 SEHNR, CDR2 FQNEAQ (reference sequence). V shed 3 bases, J shed 5 bases, and the junction held 4 bases outside the gene matches. CDR3 amino acids: CASSFGLAGDHEQYS. DNA for the CDR3: TGTGCCAGCAGCTTTGGACTAGCGGGAGACCACGAGCAGTACTCC.

The chain employs TRBV20-1 and TRBJ2-7; D is undetermined. V was clipped by 4 bases and J by 0 bases, with 4 bases between them. In germline, CDR1 is DFQATT, CDR2 SNEGSKA (reference sequence). This CDR3 has 11 residues. In nucleotides, the CDR3 is TGCAGTGCTACCCCCTCCTACGAGCAGTACTTC. It specifies CSATPSYEQYF.

The rearrangement joins TRBV10-3 to TRBJ1-3; tentatively, D is TRBD1 (5 bases). Trimming shortened V by 4 bases and J by 0 bases, and 10 bases separated the two germline ends. The CDR3 spans 15 residues. Germline V CDR1 and CDR2: ENHRY, SYGVKD. The CDR3 here is CAISATGTSGNTIYF. The CDR3 nucleotides are TGTGCCATCAGTGCTACCGGGACCTCTGGAAACACCATATATTTT.

Remarks on this clonotype: At one end, the junction sequence differs from germline, possibly due to a read error. The chain couples TRBV7-2 to TRBJ1-4; D uncertain. The length of the CDR3 is 10 residues. Germline loops: CDR1 SGHTA, CDR2 FQGNSA. The CDR3 is CASSATGVVF. In DNA form, the CDR3 reads TGTGCCAGCAGCGCCACCGGGGTCGTTTTT.

This clonotype was picked up one time. The rearrangement uses TRBV5-4 and TRBJ1-2; 7 positions match TRBD1. The CDR3 contains 13 residues. Trimming removed 4 bases from V and 7 bases from J; junction bases left unmatched: 7. CDR1 SGHNT and CDR2 YYREEE come from the germline V gene (reference sequence). The CDR3: CASSGTHRGGYTF. DNA for the CDR3: TGTGCCAGCAGCGGGACCCACAGGGGTGGCTACACCTTC.

The chain recombines TRBV11-2 with TRBJ1-1; the match to TRBD1 covers 7 bases. V lost 2 bases and J lost 2; bases outside the gene matches: 5. Germline values: CDR1 SGHAT, CDR2 FQNNGV. The CDR3 is made up of 15 amino acids. CDR3 DNA sequence: TGTGCCAGCAGCTTACAGGGGGGAATTAACACTGAAGCTTTCTTT. This sequence encodes CASSLQGGINTEAFF.

This clonotype appeared a few times. CDR3 amino acids: CSARDLELNYGYTF. CDR3 DNA sequence: TGCAGTGCTAGAGATCTTGAGCTGAACTATGGCTACACCTTC. The genes are TRBV20-1 and TRBJ1-2; no reliable D call. CDR3 length equals 14 residues. V gave up 0 bases and J gave up 2 bases, with 10 bases separating them. Per germline, CDR1 DFQATT and CDR2 SNEGSKA (reference sequence).

CDR3 sequence: CASSTAQDTEAFF. The CDR3 DNA reads TGTGCCAGCAGCACCGCACAGGATACTGAAGCTTTCTTT. V and J are TRBV2 and TRBJ1-1; perhaps TRBD1 as D (5 bases). Germline CDR1 reads SNHLY; CDR2 reads FYNNEI. V shed 6 bases and J shed 5 bases, with 13 bases lying between them. The CDR3 totals 13 residues.

This clonotype was observed a single time. The germline gene is not matched at one end of the junction; a read error may be the cause. The V gene is TRBV10-3, the J gene TRBJ1-6; 11 nucleotides match TRBD1. CDR1 and CDR2 from the germline V gene are ENHRY and SYGVKD. The CDR3 has 18 residues. This CDR3 reads CASSYSGTGGSYNSPLHF. The CDR3 DNA reads as TGTGCCAGCAGTTACTCCGGGACAGGGGGCTCCTATAATTCACCCCTCCACTTT.

The gene calls are TRBV24-1 and TRBJ1-2, with a possible D match to TRBD1 (5 bases). V shed 6 bases and J shed 4 bases, with 11 bases lying between them. This CDR3 has 13 amino acids. Germline V CDR1 and CDR2: KGHDR, SFDVKD. CDR3 in amino acids: CATSTGRTYGYTF. CDR3 in DNA: TGTGCCACCAGTACGGGACGGACCTATGGCTACACCTTC.

This clonotype showed up many times. The CDR3 DNA sequence: TGCGCCAGCAGTGTTTTTGCGGGACAGGGCAGTGAAAAACTGTTTTTT. It codes for CASSVFAGQGSEKLFF. V and J are TRBV10-2 and TRBJ1-4; the match to TRBD1 covers 9 bases. The V gene's germline CDR1 is WSHSY and CDR2 SAAADI. The ends lost 4 bases at V and 7 bases at J; junction bases unmatched: 10. The CDR3 contains 16 residues.